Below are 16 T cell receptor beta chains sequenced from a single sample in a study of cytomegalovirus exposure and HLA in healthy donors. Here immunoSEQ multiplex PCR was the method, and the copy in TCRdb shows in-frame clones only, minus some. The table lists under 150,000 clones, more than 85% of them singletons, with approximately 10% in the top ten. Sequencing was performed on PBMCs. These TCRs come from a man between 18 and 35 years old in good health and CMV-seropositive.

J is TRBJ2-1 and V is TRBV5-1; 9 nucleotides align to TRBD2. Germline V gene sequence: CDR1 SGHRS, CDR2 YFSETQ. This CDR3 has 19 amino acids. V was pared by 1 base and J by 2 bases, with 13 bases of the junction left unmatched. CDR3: CASSLIPSRVAGAYNEQFF. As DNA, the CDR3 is TGCGCCAGCAGCTTGATCCCCTCCAGGGTAGCGGGAGCCTACAATGAGCAGTTCTTC.

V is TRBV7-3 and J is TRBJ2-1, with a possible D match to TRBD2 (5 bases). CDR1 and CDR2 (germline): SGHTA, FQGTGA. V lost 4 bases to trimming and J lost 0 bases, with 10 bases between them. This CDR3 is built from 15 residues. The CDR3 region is CASSSGTSSYNEQFF. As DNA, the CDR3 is TGTGCCAGCAGCTCGGGAACGAGCTCCTACAATGAGCAGTTCTTC.

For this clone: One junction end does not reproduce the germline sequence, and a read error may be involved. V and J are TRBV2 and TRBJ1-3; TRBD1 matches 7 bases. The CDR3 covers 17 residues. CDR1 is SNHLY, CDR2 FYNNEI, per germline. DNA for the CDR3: TGTGCCAGCAGGGAAGCAACAGGGGTGGTTTCTGGAAACACCATATATTTT. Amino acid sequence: CASREATGVVSGNTIYF.

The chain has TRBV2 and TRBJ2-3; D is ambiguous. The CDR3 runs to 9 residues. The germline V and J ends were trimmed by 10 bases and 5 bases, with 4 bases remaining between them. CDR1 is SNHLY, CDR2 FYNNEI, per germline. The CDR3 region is CATEDTQYF. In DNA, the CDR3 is TGTGCCACAGAAGATACGCAGTATTTT.

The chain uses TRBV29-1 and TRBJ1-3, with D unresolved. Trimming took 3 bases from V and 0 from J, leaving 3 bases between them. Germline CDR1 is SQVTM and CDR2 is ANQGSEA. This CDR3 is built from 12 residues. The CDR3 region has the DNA TGCAGCGTTGAGAGCTCTGGAAACACCATATATTTT. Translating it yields CSVESSGNTIYF. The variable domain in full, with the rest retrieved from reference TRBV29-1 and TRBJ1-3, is SAVISQKPSRDICQRGTSLTIQCQVDSQVTMMFWYRQQPGQSLTLIATANQGSEATYESGFVIDKFPISRPNLTFSTLTVSNMSPEDSSIYLCSVESSGNTIYFGEGSWLTVV.

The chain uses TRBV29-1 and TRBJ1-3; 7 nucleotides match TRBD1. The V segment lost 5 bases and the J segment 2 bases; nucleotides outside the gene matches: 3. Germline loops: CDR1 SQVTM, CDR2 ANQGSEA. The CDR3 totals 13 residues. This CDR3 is CSVSRGAGNTIYF. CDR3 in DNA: TGCAGCGTTTCCAGGGGGGCTGGAAACACCATATATTTT.

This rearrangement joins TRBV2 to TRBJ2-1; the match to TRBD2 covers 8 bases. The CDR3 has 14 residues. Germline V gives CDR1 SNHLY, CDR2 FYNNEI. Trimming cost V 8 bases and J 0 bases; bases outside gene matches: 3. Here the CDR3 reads CASGSGGSYNEQFF. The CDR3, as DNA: TGTGCCAGCGGCAGCGGGGGCTCCTACAATGAGCAGTTCTTC.

The CDR3 reads CASRDRGADTQYF. The CDR3 DNA reads TGTGCCAGCAGGGACAGGGGCGCAGATACGCAGTATTTT. The chain has TRBV5-5 and TRBJ2-3; the match to TRBD1 covers 9 bases. J gave up 4 bases and V 5 bases, and 2 bases lay outside the gene matches. The CDR3 is 13 amino acids. From germline, CDR1 is SGHKS and CDR2 YYEKEE (reference sequence).

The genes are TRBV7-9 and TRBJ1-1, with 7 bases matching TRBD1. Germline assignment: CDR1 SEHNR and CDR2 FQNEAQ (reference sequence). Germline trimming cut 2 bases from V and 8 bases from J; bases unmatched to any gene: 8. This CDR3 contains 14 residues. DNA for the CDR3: TGTGCCAGCAGCTTAACAGGGGAGCGGCCCGAAGCTTTCTTT. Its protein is CASSLTGERPEAFF.

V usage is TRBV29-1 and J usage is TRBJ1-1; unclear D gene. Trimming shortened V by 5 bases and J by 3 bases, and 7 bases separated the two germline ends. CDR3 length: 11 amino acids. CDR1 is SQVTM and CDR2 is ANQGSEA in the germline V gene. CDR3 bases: TGCAGCGTTTTGGCTCACACTGAAGCTTTCTTT. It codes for CSVLAHTEAFF. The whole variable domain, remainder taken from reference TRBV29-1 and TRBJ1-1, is SAVISQKPSRDICQRGTSLTIQCQVDSQVTMMFWYRQQPGQSLTLIATANQGSEATYESGFVIDKFPISRPNLTFSTLTVSNMSPEDSSIYLCSVLAHTEAFFGQGTRLTVV.

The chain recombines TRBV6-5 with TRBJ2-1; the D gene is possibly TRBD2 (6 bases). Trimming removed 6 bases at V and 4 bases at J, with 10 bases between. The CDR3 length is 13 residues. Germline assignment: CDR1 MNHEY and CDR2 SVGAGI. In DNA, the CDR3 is TGTGCCAGCAGGGCGGGACTTTACAATGAGCAGTTCTTC. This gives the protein CASRAGLYNEQFF.

CDR3 in amino acids: CASRSPVGGTYEQYF. CDR3 coding DNA: TGTGCCAGCAGATCCCCCGTGGGGGGAACCTACGAGCAGTACTTC. The genes are TRBV6-5 and TRBJ2-7; D perhaps matches TRBD2 (6 bases). Between the trimmed V and J ends, which lost 6 bases and 2 bases, there was a span of 17 bases. The CDR3 extends over 15 amino acids. CDR1 is MNHEY and CDR2 is SVGAGI in the germline V gene.

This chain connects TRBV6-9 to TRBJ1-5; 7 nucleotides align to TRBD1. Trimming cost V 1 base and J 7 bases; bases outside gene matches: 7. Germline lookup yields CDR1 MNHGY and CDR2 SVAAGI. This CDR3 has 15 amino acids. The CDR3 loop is CASSYFSGGVQPQHF. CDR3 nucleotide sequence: TGTGCCAGCAGTTATTTCTCAGGGGGTGTGCAGCCCCAGCATTTT.

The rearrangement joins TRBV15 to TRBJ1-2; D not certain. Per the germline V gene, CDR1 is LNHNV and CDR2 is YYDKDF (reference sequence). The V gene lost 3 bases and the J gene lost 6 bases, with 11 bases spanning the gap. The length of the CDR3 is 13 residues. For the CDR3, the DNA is TGTGCCACCAGCAGGGGAGGGTTGGATGGCTACACCTTC. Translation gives CATSRGGLDGYTF.

CDR3 amino acids: CASSGLQDNYGYTF. The CDR3 nucleotides are TGTGCCAGCAGCGGATTACAGGATAACTATGGCTACACCTTC. The chain uses TRBV27 and TRBJ1-2, with D possibly matching TRBD1 (5 bases). This CDR3 has 14 residues. The V gene lost 6 bases and the J gene lost 1 base, with 12 bases spanning the gap. Germline V gives CDR1 MNHEY, CDR2 SMNVEV (reference sequence).

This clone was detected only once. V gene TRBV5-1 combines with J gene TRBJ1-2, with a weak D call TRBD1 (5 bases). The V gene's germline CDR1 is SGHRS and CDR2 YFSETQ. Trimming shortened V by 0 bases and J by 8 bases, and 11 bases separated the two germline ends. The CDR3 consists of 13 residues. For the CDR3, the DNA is TGCGCCAGCAGCTTGGGGGTCAGGGCGGGCTACACCTTC. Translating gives CASSLGVRAGYTF.